This is a list of T cell receptor beta chains from one sample in a study of blood T cell repertoires in COVID-19. Clones were read by immunoSEQ multiplex PCR, and TCRdb kept only the in-frame ones, dropping some. The sample holds fewer than 150,000 clones, around nine tenths seen once. The material sequenced was peripheral blood. The origin of the receptors is a woman between 40 and 50 years old with acute or convalescent COVID-19. The CDR3 runs from the conserved cysteine through the conserved F or W. A D gene is named only where the DNA matches it firmly. Not all rows give a size; the values are once, few, many and, for expanded clones, a class.

v_call	clone_size	d_call	j_call	cdr3_nt	cdr3_aa
TRBV19	-	TRBD1	TRBJ1-5	TGTGCCAGTACCCCTAGGTACAGGGGAAGAGGGCAGCCCCAGCATTTT	CASTPRYRGRGQPQHF
TRBV19	-	-	TRBJ2-3	TGTGCCAGTAGCGACTACCTAAACACAGATACGCAGTATTTT	CASSDYLNTDTQYF
TRBV6-2/TRBV6-3	-	TRBD1	TRBJ1-1	TGTGCCAGCAGTTATAGGCCGGGACAGGGAGCCCTTAACACTGAAGCTTTCTTT	CASSYRPGQGALNTEAFF
TRBV28	-	-	TRBJ2-5	TGTGCCAGCAGTTTTGACGGGGGACGGGGAGAGACCCAGTACTTC	CASSFDGGRGETQYF
TRBV6-2/TRBV6-3	-	-	TRBJ1-5	TGTGCCAGCAGTTACGCCCCGGGTACCGGATCGCCCCAGCATTTT	CASSYAPGTGSPQHF
TRBV6-5	-	TRBD2	TRBJ2-5	TGTGCCAGCAGTTCTAGCGGTAAGGCCCAGTACTTC	CASSSSGKAQYF
TRBV28	-	TRBD1	TRBJ1-2	TGTGCCAGCAGTCAGGGGGATGGCTACACCTTC	CASSQGDGYTF
TRBV12-2	-	-	TRBJ2-2	TGTGCAAGTCGCTTTAGATATACTCGTCTAAACACCGGGGAGCTGTTTTTT	CASRFRYTRLNTGELFF
TRBV7-8	-	TRBD2	TRBJ2-1	TGTGCCAGCAGCTTACTGGCGGGAGAGGCTAAATACAATGAGCAGTTCTTC	CASSLLAGEAKYNEQFF
TRBV5-6	-	TRBD1	TRBJ2-7	TGTGCCAGCAGCTTCCAGGACAGGATATACTACGAGCAGTACTTC	CASSFQDRIYYEQYF
TRBV19	-	-	TRBJ1-2	TGTGCCAGTAGTGTCTCCTACAGGGCGAACTATGGCTACACCTTC	CASSVSYRANYGYTF
TRBV30	-	-	TRBJ2-2	TGTGCCTGGAGTCCCGGGAAGAACACCGGGGAGCTGTTTTTT	CAWSPGKNTGELFF
TRBV2	once	TRBD2	TRBJ2-7	TGTGCCAGCAGTGGGGGACTAGCGGGACCAAGCGGGCAGTACTTC	CASSGGLAGPSGQYF
TRBV7-2	-	-	TRBJ1-6	TGTGCCAGCAGCTACTACGACCAACCCCTCCACTTT	CASSYYDQPLHF
TRBV7-2	-	-	TRBJ1-6	TGTGCCAGCAGCTTCGGGGGTTTGCGTAATTCACCCCTCCACTTT	CASSFGGLRNSPLHF
TRBV5-6	-	TRBD1	TRBJ2-5	TGTGCCAGCACGGAGACAGGGGTTGTTTCTAAGGAGACCCAGTACTTC	CASTETGVVSKETQYF
TRBV29-1	-	TRBD2	TRBJ2-5	TGCAGCGTGGACGGAGCAGGTTTAAGTCCTGGGACTAGCGGGCCCGGACGGACCCAGTACTTC	CSVDGAGLSPGTSGPGRTQYF
TRBV9	-	-	TRBJ1-3	TGTGCCAGCAGCGTAGGGGCGGGAAACTCTGGAAACACCATATATTTT	CASSVGAGNSGNTIYF
TRBV28	-	-	TRBJ2-3	TGTGCCAGCAGTCCCTATTGGGGGGGCGCCGGAGATACGCAGTATTTT	CASSPYWGGAGDTQYF
TRBV4-3	-	-	TRBJ2-3	TGCGCCAGCAGCCAAGACCCGGCAGGGGCCCAAGGAGATACGCAGTATTTT	CASSQDPAGAQGDTQYF
TRBV27	few	-	TRBJ1-1	TGTGCCAGCAGCCGCGCACGAGGAATTGAAGCTTTCTTT	CASSRARGIEAFF
TRBV14	-	-	TRBJ2-3	TGTGCCAGCAGCCCCGACAGAATCACAGATACGCAGTATTTT	CASSPDRITDTQYF
TRBV30	-	-	TRBJ2-1	TGTGCCTGGAGTGTAGTCTTGGCCTCCTACAATGAGCAGTTCTTC	CAWSVVLASYNEQFF
TRBV5-1	-	TRBD2	TRBJ2-2	TGCGCCAGCAGCTATCTAGCGGGAGTTCTCACCGGGGAGCTGTTTTTT	CASSYLAGVLTGELFF
TRBV7-7	once	TRBD2	TRBJ2-2	TGTGCTAGCAGCCCCGTTAGCGGGAGAAGGTCGGGCGGGGAGCTGTTTTTT	CASSPVSGRRSGGELFF
TRBV21-1	-	-	TRBJ1-1	TGTGCCAGCAGCAAAGCCCTAGACAGGGGGAACACTGAAGCTTTCTTT	CASSKALDRGNTEAFF
TRBV18	-	-	TRBJ2-3	TGTGCCAGCTCACCACCGGGCACGGTAAGAGATACGCAGTATTTT	CASSPPGTVRDTQYF
TRBV27	-	-	TRBJ1-1	TGTGCCAGCAGTACGAGACAGGCCCCCGGAGGAGCTTTCTTT	CASSTRQAPGGAFF
TRBV28	-	TRBD1	TRBJ2-1	TGTGCCAGCGCTTTAACAGACAGGGTCTCGGTGCTTTCCTACAATGAGCAGTTCTTC	CASALTDRVSVLSYNEQFF
TRBV14	-	TRBD1	TRBJ2-1	TGTGCCAGCAGGGGACAGACGTGGAATGAGCAGTTCTTC	CASRGQTWNEQFF
TRBV5-8	-	TRBD2	TRBJ2-7	TGTGCCAGCAGCTTGGAGGGACTAGCGGGAAGGAACGAGCAGTACTTC	CASSLEGLAGRNEQYF
TRBV20-1	-	TRBD1	TRBJ1-2	TGCAGTGCTAGTTCACTCGGGACAGCATATGGCTACACCTTC	CSASSLGTAYGYTF
TRBV10-3	few	TRBD2	TRBJ2-1	TGTGCCATCAGTGAGTCGGTAAGGACTAGCGGGAGCTCTCGAAGATACAATGAGCAGTTCTTC	CAISESVRTSGSSRRYNEQFF
TRBV19	once	-	TRBJ2-1	TGTGCCAGTAGTAAAGGAGGTCTTTCTAGCTCCTACAATGAGCAGTTCTTC	CASSKGGLSSSYNEQFF
TRBV10-1	-	TRBD2	TRBJ2-7	TGCGCCAGCCTAGCGGGAGGCCGTTCCTACGAGCAGTACTTC	CASLAGGRSYEQYF
TRBV5-1	-	TRBD1	TRBJ1-2	TGCGCCAGCAGCTTGGGGCAGGGGGCGTATGGCTACACCTTC	CASSLGQGAYGYTF
TRBV6-5	-	-	TRBJ1-1	TGTGCCAGCAGGGTCGGGGGGCTCACTGAAGCTTTCTTT	CASRVGGLTEAFF
TRBV21-1	-	-	TRBJ2-7	TGTGCCAGCGGATTAAAGGACAGGGGCTACGAGCAGTACTTC	CASGLKDRGYEQYF
TRBV4-3	-	TRBD2	TRBJ2-1	TGCGCCAGCAGCCAAGATAGCGGGGGCCCTAGGGGCAATGAGCAGTTCTTC	CASSQDSGGPRGNEQFF
TRBV18	-	-	TRBJ1-2	TGTGCCAGCTCACCCCTGACGAAGGGAGTCCATGGCTACACCTTC	CASSPLTKGVHGYTF
TRBV20-1	-	TRBD2	TRBJ2-7	TGCAGTGCTAGTTTTCTAGCGGGTAGCTCCTACGAGCAGTACTTC	CSASFLAGSSYEQYF
TRBV4-3	once	TRBD1	TRBJ2-7	TGCGCCAGCAGCCCTATGACAGGGAAAGTATACGAGCAGTACTTC	CASSPMTGKVYEQYF
TRBV5-1	-	-	TRBJ2-1	TGCGCCAGCAGGGATCTGCTAGCGAATGAGCAGTTCTTC	CASRDLLANEQFF
TRBV10-3	-	TRBD1	TRBJ1-2	TGTGCCATCAGCCTGGACAGGGGCGCAGGCTATGGCTACACCTTC	CAISLDRGAGYGYTF
TRBV5-1	once	TRBD1	TRBJ1-2	TGCGCCAGCAGCCCTGGACAGGGGGGTGGCTACACCTTC	CASSPGQGGGYTF
TRBV2	-	TRBD1	TRBJ1-2	TGTGCCAGCAGGTTGACCGGGACAGGGGATAACTATGGCTACACCTTC	CASRLTGTGDNYGYTF
TRBV24-1	-	TRBD2	TRBJ2-5	TGTGCCACCAGTGTGACTAGCGGAGAGACCCAGTACTTC	CATSVTSGETQYF
TRBV19	once	TRBD1	TRBJ1-3	TGTGCCAGTAGCCGGACAGGGTTTTACTCTGGAAACACCATATATTTT	CASSRTGFYSGNTIYF
TRBV9	-	TRBD2	TRBJ2-5	TGTGCCAGCAGCGCCGGGACTAGCCCCTGGGATGAGACCCAGTACTTC	CASSAGTSPWDETQYF
TRBV30	-	-	TRBJ2-7	TGTGCCTGGAGCCTCGACGGAGGATCCTACGAGCAGTACTTC	CAWSLDGGSYEQYF
TRBV29-1	-	TRBD2	TRBJ2-1	TGCAGCGTTGTTGGGCGGGAGTCCGACAATGAGCAGTTCTTC	CSVVGRESDNEQFF
TRBV6-6	-	-	TRBJ2-3	TGTGCCAGCAGGTCAGGACAGTCTAGCCCAGATACGCAGTATTTT	CASRSGQSSPDTQYF